This T cell receptor beta chain derives from a study of T cell responses to AZD1222 COVID-19 vaccine. TCRdb's table, derived via immunoSEQ multiplex PCR, lists solely in-frame clones and lacks some. The sample lists around 100,000 clones; just under 95% were seen once. Specimen: peripheral blood, collected on day 0 of AZD1222 vaccination. The clonotype comes from an adult in good health.

CDR3 DNA sequence: TGTGCCAGCTCACCACAGTATAGCGAGCAGTACTTC. It is translated as CASSPQYSEQYF. The rearrangement joins TRBV18 to TRBJ2-7, with no clear D. CDR1 and CDR2 (germline): KGHSH, LQKENI. The CDR3 totals 12 residues. Trimming stripped 1 base from V and 6 bases from J, with 7 bases between.